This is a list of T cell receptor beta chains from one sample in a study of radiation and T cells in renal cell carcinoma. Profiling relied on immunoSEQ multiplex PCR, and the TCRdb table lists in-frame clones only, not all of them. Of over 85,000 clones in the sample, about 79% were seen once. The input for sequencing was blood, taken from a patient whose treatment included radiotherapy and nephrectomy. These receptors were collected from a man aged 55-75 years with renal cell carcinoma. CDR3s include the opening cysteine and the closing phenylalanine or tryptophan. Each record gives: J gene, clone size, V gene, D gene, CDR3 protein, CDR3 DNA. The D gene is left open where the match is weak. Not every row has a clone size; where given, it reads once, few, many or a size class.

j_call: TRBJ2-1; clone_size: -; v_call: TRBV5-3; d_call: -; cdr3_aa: CARSLPRGEQFF; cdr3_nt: TGTGCCAGAAGCTTGCCGAGGGGTGAGCAGTTCTTC
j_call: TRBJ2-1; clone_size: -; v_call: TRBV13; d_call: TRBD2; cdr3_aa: CASSPTSGRIMFF; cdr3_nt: TGTGCCAGCAGCCCGACCAGCGGGAGGATAATGTTCTTC
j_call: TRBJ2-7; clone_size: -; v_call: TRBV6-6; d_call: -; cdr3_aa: CASSYGGVPHF; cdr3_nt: TGTGCCAGCAGTTACGGAGGGGTCCCGCACTTC
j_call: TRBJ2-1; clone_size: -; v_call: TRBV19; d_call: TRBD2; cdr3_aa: CASSAASGYNEQFF; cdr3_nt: TGTGCCAGTAGTGCCGCTAGCGGCTACAATGAGCAGTTCTTC
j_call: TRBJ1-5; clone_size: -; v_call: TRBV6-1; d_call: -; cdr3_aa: CASSSSRSNQPQHF; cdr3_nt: TGTGCCAGCAGTTCTAGTAGGAGCAATCAGCCCCAGCATTTT
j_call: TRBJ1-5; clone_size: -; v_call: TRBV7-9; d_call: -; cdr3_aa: CASSLEGRGGSNQPQHF; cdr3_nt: TGTGCCAGCAGCTTAGAGGGTAGGGGGGGGAGCAATCAGCCCCAGCATTTT
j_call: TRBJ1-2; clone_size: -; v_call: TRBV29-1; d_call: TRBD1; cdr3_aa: CSVARTGAEKGYTF; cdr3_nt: TGCAGCGTTGCCCGGACAGGGGCAGAGAAAGGCTACACCTTC
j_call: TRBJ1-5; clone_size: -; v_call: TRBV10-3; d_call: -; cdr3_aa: CAISESLWGATGNQPQHF; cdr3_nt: TGTGCCATCAGTGAGTCGCTCTGGGGGGCGACGGGCAATCAGCCCCAGCATTTT
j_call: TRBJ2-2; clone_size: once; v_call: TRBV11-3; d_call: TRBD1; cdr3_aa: CASSFGTGVTGELFF; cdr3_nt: TGTGCCAGCAGCTTCGGGACAGGGGTGACCGGGGAGCTGTTTTTT
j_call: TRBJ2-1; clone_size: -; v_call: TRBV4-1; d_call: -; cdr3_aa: CASSQEWGPNEQFF; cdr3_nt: TGCGCCAGCAGCCAAGAGTGGGGACCCAATGAGCAGTTCTTC
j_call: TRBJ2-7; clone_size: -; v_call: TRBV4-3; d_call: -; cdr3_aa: CASSQDGAASSYEQYF; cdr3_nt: TGCGCCAGCAGCCAAGATGGGGCAGCATCGTCCTACGAGCAGTACTTC
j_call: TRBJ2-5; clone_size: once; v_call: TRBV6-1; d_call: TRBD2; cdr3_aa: CASSGRRDTSGTQYF; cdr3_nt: TGTGCCAGCAGTGGACGACGGGACACTAGCGGGACCCAGTACTTC
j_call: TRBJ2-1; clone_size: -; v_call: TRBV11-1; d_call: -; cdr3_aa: CASSLSRLYNEQFF; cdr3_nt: TGTGCCAGCAGCTTATCCCGACTCTACAATGAGCAGTTCTTC
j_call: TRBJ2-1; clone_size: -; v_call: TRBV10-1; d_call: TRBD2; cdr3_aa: CASSESGREVGNEQFF; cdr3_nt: TGCGCCAGCAGTGAGTCGGGCCGGGAGGTCGGCAATGAGCAGTTCTTC
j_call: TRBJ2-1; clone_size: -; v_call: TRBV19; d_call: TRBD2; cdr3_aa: CASSRTSRGNEQFF; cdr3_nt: TGTGCCAGTAGTAGGACTAGTAGGGGCAATGAGCAGTTCTTC
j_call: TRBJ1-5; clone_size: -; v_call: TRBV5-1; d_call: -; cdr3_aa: CASSLGGGNNQPQHF; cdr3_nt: TGCGCCAGCAGCTTGGGCGGAGGGAACAATCAGCCCCAGCATTTT
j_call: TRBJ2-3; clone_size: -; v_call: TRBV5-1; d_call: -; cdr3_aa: CASSFPPGDTQYF; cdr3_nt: TGCGCCAGCAGCTTCCCCCCCGGAGATACGCAGTATTTT
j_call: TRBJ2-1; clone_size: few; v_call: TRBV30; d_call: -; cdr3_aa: CAWTSQNEQFF; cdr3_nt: TGTGCCTGGACCTCTCAGAATGAGCAGTTCTTC
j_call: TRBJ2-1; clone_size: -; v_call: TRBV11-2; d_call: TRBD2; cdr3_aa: CASSLGSGSFNEQFF; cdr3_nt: TGTGCCAGCAGCTTAGGGAGCGGGAGTTTCAATGAGCAGTTCTTC
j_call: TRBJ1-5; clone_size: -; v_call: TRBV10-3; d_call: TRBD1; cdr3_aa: CAISGTGELGNQPQHF; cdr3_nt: TGTGCCATCAGTGGTACAGGGGAGCTGGGAAATCAGCCCCAGCATTTT
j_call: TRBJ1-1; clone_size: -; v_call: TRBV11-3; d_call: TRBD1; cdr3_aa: CASSSGGENTEAFF; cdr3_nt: TGTGCCAGCAGCTCAGGGGGAGAGAACACTGAAGCTTTCTTT
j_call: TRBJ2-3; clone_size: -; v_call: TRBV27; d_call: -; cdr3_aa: CASSWGTTLTDTQYF; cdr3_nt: TGTGCCAGCAGTTGGGGGACCACCCTCACAGATACGCAGTATTTT
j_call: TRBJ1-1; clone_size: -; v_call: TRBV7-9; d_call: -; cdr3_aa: CASSREGSGAFF; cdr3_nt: TGTGCCAGCAGCCGTGAGGGATCGGGAGCTTTCTTT
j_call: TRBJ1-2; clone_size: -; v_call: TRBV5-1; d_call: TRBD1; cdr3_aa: CASSLERPGQGGVGYTF; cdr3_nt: TGCGCCAGCAGCTTGGAGCGACCGGGACAGGGAGGGGTTGGCTACACCTTC
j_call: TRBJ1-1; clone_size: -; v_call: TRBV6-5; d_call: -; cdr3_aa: CASSLTGLEAFF; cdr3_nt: TGTGCCAGCAGCTTGACAGGACTTGAAGCTTTCTTT
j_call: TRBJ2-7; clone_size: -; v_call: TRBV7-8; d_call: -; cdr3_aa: CASSGISPGTSSYEQYF; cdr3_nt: TGTGCCAGCAGCGGTATTAGCCCCGGGACCAGCTCCTACGAGCAGTACTTC
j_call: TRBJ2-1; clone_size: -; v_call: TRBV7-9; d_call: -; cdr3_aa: CASSFGYGDNEQFF; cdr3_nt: TGTGCCAGCAGCTTCGGGTACGGGGACAATGAGCAGTTCTTC
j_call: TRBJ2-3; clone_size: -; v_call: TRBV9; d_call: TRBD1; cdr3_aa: CASSADAGTGLTDTQYF; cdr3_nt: TGTGCCAGCAGCGCTGACGCAGGGACAGGGCTCACAGATACGCAGTATTTT
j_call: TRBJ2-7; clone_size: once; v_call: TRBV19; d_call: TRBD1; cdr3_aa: CASSGGTDPYEQYF; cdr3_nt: TGTGCCAGTAGTGGTGGGACAGACCCCTACGAGCAGTACTTC
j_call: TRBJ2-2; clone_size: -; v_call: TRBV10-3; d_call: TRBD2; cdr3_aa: CATHGASGAGELFF; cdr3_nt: TGTGCCACACACGGTGCTAGCGGGGCCGGGGAGCTGTTTTTT
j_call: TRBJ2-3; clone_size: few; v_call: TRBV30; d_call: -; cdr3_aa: CAWSVTLRGDTQYF; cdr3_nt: TGTGCCTGGAGTGTGACTCTCAGGGGAGATACGCAGTATTTT
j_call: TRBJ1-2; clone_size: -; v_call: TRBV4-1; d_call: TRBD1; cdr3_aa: CASSVIGTVNGYTF; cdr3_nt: TGCGCCAGCAGCGTCATTGGGACAGTAAATGGCTACACCTTC
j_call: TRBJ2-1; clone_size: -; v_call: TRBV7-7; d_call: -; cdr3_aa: CASSLGPRATHNEQFF; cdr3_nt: TGTGCCAGCAGCTTAGGGCCTCGGGCGACCCACAATGAGCAGTTCTTC
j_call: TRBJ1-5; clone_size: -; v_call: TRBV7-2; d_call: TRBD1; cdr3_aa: CASSLQGDGGQPQHF; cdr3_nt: TGTGCCAGCAGCTTACAGGGGGACGGGGGTCAGCCCCAGCATTTT
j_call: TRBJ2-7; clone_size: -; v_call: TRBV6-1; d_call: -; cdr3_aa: CASSDRGDSYEQYF; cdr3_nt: TGTGCCAGCAGTGACAGGGGAGATTCCTACGAGCAGTACTTC
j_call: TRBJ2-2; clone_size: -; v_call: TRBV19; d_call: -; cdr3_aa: CASSMLGGVGTGELFF; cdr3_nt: TGTGCCAGTAGTATGCTTGGGGGCGTGGGTACCGGGGAGCTGTTTTTT
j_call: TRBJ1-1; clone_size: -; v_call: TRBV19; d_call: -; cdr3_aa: CASSTTGTGDTEAFF; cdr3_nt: TGTGCCAGTAGTACCACCGGGACGGGGGACACTGAAGCTTTCTTT
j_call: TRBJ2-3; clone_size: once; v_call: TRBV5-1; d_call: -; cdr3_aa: CASSWDPPGAATDTQYF; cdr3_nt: TGCGCCAGCAGCTGGGACCCTCCGGGCGCAGCAACAGATACGCAGTATTTT
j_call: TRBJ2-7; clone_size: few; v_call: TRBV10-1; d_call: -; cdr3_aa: CASSSSGTYEQYF; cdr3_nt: TGCGCCAGCAGTTCTTCCGGAACCTACGAGCAGTACTTC
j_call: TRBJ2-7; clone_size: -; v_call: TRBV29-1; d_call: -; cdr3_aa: CSVQESYEQYF; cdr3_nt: TGCAGCGTTCAAGAGTCCTACGAGCAGTACTTC
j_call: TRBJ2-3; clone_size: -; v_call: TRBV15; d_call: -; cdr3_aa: CATSRDGGAASTDTQYF; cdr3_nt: TGTGCCACCAGCAGAGATGGGGGGGCAGCTAGCACAGATACGCAGTATTTT
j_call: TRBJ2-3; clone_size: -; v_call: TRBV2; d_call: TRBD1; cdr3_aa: CASSIRQGASDTQYF; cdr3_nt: TGTGCCAGCAGTATCCGACAGGGGGCCTCAGATACGCAGTATTTT
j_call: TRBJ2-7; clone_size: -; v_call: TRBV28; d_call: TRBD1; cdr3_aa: CASSPGQGRLHEQYF; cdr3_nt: TGTGCCAGCAGTCCCGGACAGGGAAGGTTGCACGAGCAGTACTTC
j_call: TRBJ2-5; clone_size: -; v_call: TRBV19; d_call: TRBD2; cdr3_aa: CASSTPGLAATQYF; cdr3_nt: TGTGCCAGTAGTACCCCGGGACTAGCAGCGACCCAGTACTTC
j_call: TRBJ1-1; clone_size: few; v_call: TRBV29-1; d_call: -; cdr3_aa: CSVWVNTEAFF; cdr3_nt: TGCAGCGTTTGGGTGAACACTGAAGCTTTCTTT